This is a list of T cell receptor beta chains from one sample in a study of cytomegalovirus exposure and HLA in healthy donors. Clones were sequenced by immunoSEQ multiplex PCR, and TCRdb holds only the in-frame ones, with some missing. The sample lists 70,000 to 80,000 clones; about four fifths were seen once. Sequencing was carried out using PBMCs. The receptors shown here come from a man younger than 35 in good health and CMV-seronegative. The CDR3 runs from the conserved cysteine through the conserved F or W. Each record gives: V gene, J gene, clone size, D gene, CDR3 protein, CDR3 DNA. D genes are given only for firm matches. Rows give clone size only sometimes, using once, few, many, or a class for an expanded clone.

v_gene: TRBV6-5; j_gene: TRBJ2-7; abundance: -; d_gene: TRBD1; CDR3aa: CASRAPGQGDYEQYF; CDR3nt: TGTGCCAGCAGAGCACCGGGACAGGGGGACTACGAGCAGTACTTC
v_gene: TRBV5-1; j_gene: TRBJ2-3; abundance: -; d_gene: TRBD2; CDR3aa: CASRFRSGSSTDTQYF; CDR3nt: TGCGCCAGCAGGTTTAGAAGCGGGAGTAGCACAGATACGCAGTATTTT
v_gene: TRBV19; j_gene: TRBJ2-7; abundance: -; d_gene: -; CDR3aa: CASSIEVGDYEQYF; CDR3nt: TGTGCCAGTAGTATCGAAGTCGGAGATTACGAGCAGTACTTC
v_gene: TRBV11-2; j_gene: TRBJ2-7; abundance: -; d_gene: TRBD1; CDR3aa: CASSSDRPYEQYF; CDR3nt: TGTGCCAGCAGCTCGGACAGGCCCTACGAGCAGTACTTC
v_gene: TRBV10-1; j_gene: TRBJ1-1; abundance: -; d_gene: -; CDR3aa: CASRQGLNTEAFF; CDR3nt: TGCGCCAGCAGACAGGGCTTGAACACTGAAGCTTTCTTT
v_gene: TRBV7-2; j_gene: TRBJ2-1; abundance: few; d_gene: TRBD1; CDR3aa: CASSLGQVSYNEQFF; CDR3nt: TGTGCCAGCAGCCTAGGACAGGTGTCCTACAATGAGCAGTTCTTC
v_gene: TRBV7-2; j_gene: TRBJ2-1; abundance: -; d_gene: -; CDR3aa: CASSLGRGRYNEQFF; CDR3nt: TGTGCCAGCAGCTTAGGGCGGGGTCGGTACAATGAGCAGTTCTTC
v_gene: TRBV7-2; j_gene: TRBJ2-3; abundance: once; d_gene: TRBD2; CDR3aa: CASSPGLGRTDTQYF; CDR3nt: TGTGCCAGCAGCCCGGGACTAGGGCGCACAGATACGCAGTATTTT
v_gene: TRBV5-1; j_gene: TRBJ2-1; abundance: -; d_gene: -; CDR3aa: CASMGGGSSYNEQFF; CDR3nt: TGCGCCAGCATGGGAGGGGGGAGCTCCTACAATGAGCAGTTCTTC
v_gene: TRBV19; j_gene: TRBJ2-7; abundance: -; d_gene: -; CDR3aa: CASRQDPRGYEQYF; CDR3nt: TGTGCCAGTAGACAGGACCCGCGGGGCTACGAGCAGTACTTC
v_gene: TRBV28; j_gene: TRBJ2-1; abundance: -; d_gene: -; CDR3aa: CASRGSGSINEQFF; CDR3nt: TGTGCCAGCAGGGGGAGCGGTTCAATCAATGAGCAGTTCTTC
v_gene: TRBV29-1; j_gene: TRBJ2-7; abundance: -; d_gene: TRBD1; CDR3aa: CSFGTGGSHEQYF; CDR3nt: TGCAGCTTTGGGACAGGCGGCTCCCACGAGCAGTACTTC
v_gene: TRBV14; j_gene: TRBJ2-5; abundance: -; d_gene: -; CDR3aa: CASSQVSLTGGGQETQYF; CDR3nt: TGTGCCAGCAGCCAAGTAAGTTTAACAGGAGGAGGGCAAGAGACCCAGTACTTC
v_gene: TRBV5-1; j_gene: TRBJ2-1; abundance: -; d_gene: TRBD2; CDR3aa: CASSLGDPSGGPKLSYNEQFF; CDR3nt: TGCGCCAGCAGCTTGGGCGATCCTAGCGGGGGGCCTAAGCTTTCCTACAATGAGCAGTTCTTC
v_gene: TRBV10-3; j_gene: TRBJ1-6; abundance: -; d_gene: TRBD1; CDR3aa: CAITLDRGVSPLHF; CDR3nt: TGTGCCATCACCCTGGACAGGGGCGTTTCACCCCTCCACTTT
v_gene: TRBV28; j_gene: TRBJ2-4; abundance: -; d_gene: TRBD2; CDR3aa: CASSRLAAQAKNIQYF; CDR3nt: TGTGCCAGCAGCAGACTAGCGGCCCAAGCCAAAAACATTCAGTACTTC
v_gene: TRBV5-4; j_gene: TRBJ2-6; abundance: once; d_gene: -; CDR3aa: CASSRSGSGANVLTF; CDR3nt: TGTGCCAGCAGCCGTTCAGGGTCTGGGGCCAACGTCCTGACTTTC
v_gene: TRBV6-1; j_gene: TRBJ1-6; abundance: -; d_gene: -; CDR3aa: CASSAGQLGSPLHF; CDR3nt: TGTGCCAGCAGCGCGGGTCAATTGGGCTCACCCCTCCACTTT
v_gene: TRBV19; j_gene: TRBJ2-1; abundance: -; d_gene: -; CDR3aa: CASRDSRIFSYNEQFF; CDR3nt: TGTGCCAGTCGGGACTCTAGAATTTTCTCCTACAATGAGCAGTTCTTC
v_gene: TRBV4-3; j_gene: TRBJ2-6; abundance: -; d_gene: -; CDR3aa: CASSPQGGLGPISGANVLTF; CDR3nt: TGCGCCAGCAGCCCTCAGGGAGGCCTGGGGCCAATCTCTGGGGCCAACGTCCTGACTTTC
v_gene: TRBV5-1; j_gene: TRBJ2-5; abundance: -; d_gene: TRBD1; CDR3aa: CASSTGTGGRETQYF; CDR3nt: TGCGCCAGCAGCACCGGGACAGGGGGACGGGAGACCCAGTACTTC
v_gene: TRBV5-1; j_gene: TRBJ2-7; abundance: -; d_gene: -; CDR3aa: CASSPLLGGYEQYF; CDR3nt: TGCGCCAGCAGCCCTCTGTTAGGGGGTTACGAGCAGTACTTC
v_gene: TRBV30; j_gene: TRBJ2-7; abundance: -; d_gene: -; CDR3aa: CAWTHQGNSYEQSF; CDR3nt: TGTGCCTGGACCCACCAGGGGAATTCCTACGAGCAGTCCTTT
v_gene: TRBV2; j_gene: TRBJ1-5; abundance: -; d_gene: -; CDR3aa: CASSVSLTGIQPQHF; CDR3nt: TGTGCCAGCAGCGTTTCCCTCACAGGGATTCAGCCCCAGCATTTT
v_gene: TRBV10-3; j_gene: TRBJ1-6; abundance: -; d_gene: TRBD1; CDR3aa: CAIRAIVFGGQENSPLHF; CDR3nt: TGTGCCATCAGGGCCATAGTATTTGGGGGACAGGAAAATTCACCCCTCCACTTT
v_gene: TRBV7-7; j_gene: TRBJ1-5; abundance: -; d_gene: -; CDR3aa: CASSLAPGVDWLQHF; CDR3nt: TGTGCTAGCAGCTTAGCGCCGGGGGTGGATTGGCTCCAGCATTTT
v_gene: TRBV9; j_gene: TRBJ1-5; abundance: -; d_gene: -; CDR3aa: CASSPSYSNQPQHF; CDR3nt: TGTGCCAGCAGCCCTTCTTATAGCAATCAGCCCCAGCATTTT
v_gene: TRBV7-2; j_gene: TRBJ1-2; abundance: -; d_gene: -; CDR3aa: CASSLPGGTWGYTF; CDR3nt: TGTGCCAGCAGCCTCCCGGGAGGAACCTGGGGCTACACCTTC
v_gene: TRBV7-7; j_gene: TRBJ1-1; abundance: few; d_gene: TRBD1; CDR3aa: CASSADRDTEAFF; CDR3nt: TGTGCTAGCAGCGCTGACAGGGATACTGAAGCTTTCTTT
v_gene: TRBV7-3; j_gene: TRBJ1-4; abundance: -; d_gene: -; CDR3aa: CASSFRFSSEKLFF; CDR3nt: TGTGCCAGCAGCTTCAGGTTTAGTAGTGAAAAACTGTTTTTT
v_gene: TRBV5-1; j_gene: TRBJ2-7; abundance: -; d_gene: TRBD1; CDR3aa: CASSTGTVNSYEQYF; CDR3nt: TGCGCCAGCAGCACTGGGACAGTCAACTCCTACGAGCAGTACTTC
v_gene: TRBV28; j_gene: TRBJ2-3; abundance: -; d_gene: -; CDR3aa: CASSPALVGTQYF; CDR3nt: TGTGCCAGCAGCCCCGCCCTCGTCGGTACGCAGTATTTT
v_gene: TRBV29-1; j_gene: TRBJ2-2; abundance: few; d_gene: -; CDR3aa: CSVLNTGELFF; CDR3nt: TGCAGCGTCCTAAATACCGGGGAGCTGTTTTTT
v_gene: TRBV4-2; j_gene: TRBJ2-7; abundance: -; d_gene: -; CDR3aa: CASSQDLSRGSSYEQYF; CDR3nt: TGTGCCAGCAGCCAAGATCTTTCCCGGGGGAGCTCCTACGAGCAGTACTTC
v_gene: TRBV9; j_gene: TRBJ2-3; abundance: -; d_gene: -; CDR3aa: CASSAGFTDTQYF; CDR3nt: TGTGCCAGCAGCGCCGGGTTCACAGATACGCAGTATTTT
v_gene: TRBV7-8; j_gene: TRBJ1-4; abundance: -; d_gene: -; CDR3aa: CASSLAGRGLIATNEKLFF; CDR3nt: TGTGCTAGCAGCTTAGCGGGGAGGGGACTAATTGCAACTAATGAAAAACTGTTTTTT
v_gene: TRBV7-2; j_gene: TRBJ2-7; abundance: few; d_gene: TRBD2; CDR3aa: CASSQDLYGGSSYEQYF; CDR3nt: TGTGCCAGCAGCCAAGATCTTTACGGGGGGAGCTCCTACGAGCAGTACTTC
v_gene: TRBV9; j_gene: TRBJ2-1; abundance: -; d_gene: TRBD2; CDR3aa: CASSVFTSGRARYNEQFF; CDR3nt: TGTGCCAGCAGCGTATTTACTAGCGGGAGGGCCCGCTACAATGAGCAGTTCTTC
v_gene: TRBV6-5; j_gene: TRBJ2-2; abundance: -; d_gene: -; CDR3aa: CASRVGGNTGELFF; CDR3nt: TGTGCCAGCCGCGTCGGAGGGAACACCGGGGAGCTGTTTTTT
v_gene: TRBV27; j_gene: TRBJ2-3; abundance: once; d_gene: TRBD2; CDR3aa: CASRSGKEGSTDTQYF; CDR3nt: TGTGCCAGCAGGAGCGGGAAGGAGGGAAGCACAGATACGCAGTATTTT
v_gene: TRBV4-3; j_gene: TRBJ1-1; abundance: -; d_gene: -; CDR3aa: CASSQVRGVGTEAFF; CDR3nt: TGCGCCAGCAGCCAAGTCAGGGGCGTGGGCACTGAAGCTTTCTTT
v_gene: TRBV7-9; j_gene: TRBJ1-5; abundance: -; d_gene: TRBD1; CDR3aa: CASSSGQGAYQPQHF; CDR3nt: TGTGCCAGCAGCTCCGGACAGGGGGCTTATCAGCCCCAGCATTTT
v_gene: TRBV6-1; j_gene: TRBJ2-7; abundance: -; d_gene: -; CDR3aa: CASLNRSPYEQYF; CDR3nt: TGTGCCAGCCTCAACAGGAGCCCCTACGAGCAGTACTTC
v_gene: TRBV30; j_gene: TRBJ1-1; abundance: -; d_gene: -; CDR3aa: CAWSVIGQGQWEAFF; CDR3nt: TGTGCCTGGAGTGTAATCGGGCAGGGGCAGTGGGAAGCTTTCTTT
v_gene: TRBV28; j_gene: TRBJ2-5; abundance: -; d_gene: TRBD1; CDR3aa: CASSLEERGPLKTQYF; CDR3nt: TGTGCCAGCAGCCTCGAAGAAAGGGGGCCCCTAAAGACCCAGTACTTC